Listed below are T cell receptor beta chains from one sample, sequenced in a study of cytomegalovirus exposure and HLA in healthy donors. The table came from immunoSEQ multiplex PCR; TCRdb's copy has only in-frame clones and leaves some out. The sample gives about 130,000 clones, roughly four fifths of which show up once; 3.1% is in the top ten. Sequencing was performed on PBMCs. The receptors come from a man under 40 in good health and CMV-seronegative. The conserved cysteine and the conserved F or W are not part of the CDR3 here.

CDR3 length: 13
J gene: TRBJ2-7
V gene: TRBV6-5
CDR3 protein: ASSYTGTGGHEQY

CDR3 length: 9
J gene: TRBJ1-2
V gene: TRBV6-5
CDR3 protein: VTGANYGYT

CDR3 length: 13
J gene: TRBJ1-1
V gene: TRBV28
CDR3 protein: ASRPSWGQNTEAF

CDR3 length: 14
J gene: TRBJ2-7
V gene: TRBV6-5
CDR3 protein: ASSYGGSGRSYEQY

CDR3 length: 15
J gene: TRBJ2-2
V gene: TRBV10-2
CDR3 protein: ASSPFMGGGKTGELF

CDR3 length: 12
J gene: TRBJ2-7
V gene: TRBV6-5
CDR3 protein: ASSQTSGGYEQY

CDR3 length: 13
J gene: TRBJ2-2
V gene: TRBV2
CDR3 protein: ATTRGTGNTGELF

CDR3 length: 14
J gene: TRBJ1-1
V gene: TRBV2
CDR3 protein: ASKLTGGLGNTEAF

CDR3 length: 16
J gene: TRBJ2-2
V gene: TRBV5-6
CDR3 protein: ASSRLLAGGQNTGELF

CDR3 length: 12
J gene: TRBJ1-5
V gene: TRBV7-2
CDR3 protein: ASSSVYSNQPQH

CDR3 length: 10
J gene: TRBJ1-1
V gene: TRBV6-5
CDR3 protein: ASSSRGTEAF

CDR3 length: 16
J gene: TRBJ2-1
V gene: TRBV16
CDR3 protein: ASSQSFQRGGRYNEQF

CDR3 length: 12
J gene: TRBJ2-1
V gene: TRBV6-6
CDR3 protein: ASSYLTPGDEQF

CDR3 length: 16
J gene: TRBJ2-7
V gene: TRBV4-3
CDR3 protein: ASSQDTTSGSPGLEQY

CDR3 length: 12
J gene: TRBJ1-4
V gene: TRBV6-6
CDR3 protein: ASSQTETGNGLF

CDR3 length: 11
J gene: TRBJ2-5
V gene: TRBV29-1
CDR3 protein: SVRTGNQETQY

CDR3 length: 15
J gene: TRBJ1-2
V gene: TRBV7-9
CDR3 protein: ASSLRNLGQGGGGYT

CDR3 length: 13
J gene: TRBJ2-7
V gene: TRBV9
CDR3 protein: ASSVAGRAPYEQY